Described below is a single T cell receptor (beta chain) sequence and its context. Its antigen remains unidentified. The junction does not match germline at one end; this may be a read error. The PCR was carried out with 60 Vbeta primers and 13 Jbeta primers. Method: immunoSEQ multiplex PCR; TCRdb's copy keeps in-frame clones and lacks some. Of 200,000 or so clones in the sample, approximately 80% were seen once. Germline assignment: CDR1 SEHNR and CDR2 FQNEAQ (reference sequence). CDR3 length: 12 amino acids. These data belong to a study of cytomegalovirus exposure and HLA in healthy donors. Study-wide background: Among the 350 to 500 donors who were genotyped, approximately 84% fell in the genetic ancestry cluster that is associated with self-reported Caucasian donors. Points from the study as a whole: The investigators catalogued some 150 TCR beta chains as cytomegalovirus-associated. As immune exposure information, only CMV serostatus was available.

The source of this sequence is a boy between 2 and 10 years old in good health and CMV-seronegative. Sequencing was done on a sample of PBMCs. The chain links TRBV7-9 to TRBJ2-7; D not resolved. CDR3 nucleotide sequence: TGTTCCAGCAGCTTAGCCCCGTACGAGCAGTACTTC. It translates to CSSSLAPYEQYF.